The 19 T cell receptor beta chains below were found in one sample sequenced in a study of metastatic and nonmetastatic thyroid tumors. No patient had received any treatment before thyroid surgery. Using MiXCR, TCRdb reanalyzed the PCR reads. Of some 41,000 clones in the sample, around 2.9% were seen once. The sample consisted of blood. The receptors come from a female donor with papillary thyroid cancer or a benign thyroid nodule (not recorded which). Some clones in this sample may be carry-over from other donors' samples.

This clone came up many times. The chain combines TRBV19 with TRBJ2-7, with D perhaps matching TRBD1 (6 bases). Trimming cost V 3 bases and J 4 bases, with 16 bases left between them. CDR3 length: 15 amino acids. Germline V CDR1 and CDR2: LNHDA, SQIVND (reference sequence). CDR3 DNA sequence: TGTGCCAGTAGTATCGTTGTAGGGGGTAGTTACGAGCAGTACTTC. Amino acids: CASSIVVGGSYEQYF.

In this sample, this clone turned up many times. The same CDR3 can be traced to other DNA sequences in this sample. The chain employs TRBV12-3 or TRBV12-4 and TRBJ2-7; a weak D match, TRBD1 (7 bases). This CDR3 contains 15 residues. V was pared by 2 bases and J by 5 bases, with 16 bases between. Written as DNA, the CDR3 is TGTGCCAGCAGTTTATACCCCCAGGGGGGCCACGAGCAGTACTTC. This translates into CASSLYPQGGHEQYF.

This chain's CDR3 is CATSRSFKVPPYGYTF. CDR3 sequence (DNA): TGTGCCACCAGCAGATCCTTCAAGGTTCCGCCCTATGGCTACACCTTC. V is TRBV15 and J is TRBJ1-2; D remains unclear. The germline V and J ends were trimmed by 2 bases and 4 bases, with 17 bases remaining between them. The CDR3 contains 16 residues. Germline CDR1 reads LNHNV; CDR2 reads YYDKDF (reference sequence).

This clone was detected ten times or more. The chain couples TRBV9 to TRBJ2-5; 8 bases are shared with TRBD1. V lost 3 bases, J lost 0 bases, and 4 bases stayed unmatched. Germline CDR1 is SGDLS and CDR2 is YYNGEE. The CDR3 is made up of 15 amino acids. In DNA, the CDR3 is TGTGCCAGCAGCGCCTGGACAGGGTACCAAGAGACCCAGTACTTC. Protein sequence: CASSAWTGYQETQYF.

This clone showed up many times. CDR3 region: CASSLASGSGELFF. The CDR3 nucleotides read TGTGCCAGCAGTTTGGCTAGCGGAAGCGGGGAGCTGTTTTTT. The chain carries TRBV12-3 or TRBV12-4 and TRBJ2-2, with 7 bases fitting TRBD2. This CDR3 has 14 amino acids. The ends lost 3 bases at V and 7 bases at J; junction bases unmatched: 5.

This clone was picked up many times. This sample also contains other DNA sequences that code for the same CDR3. This rearrangement joins TRBV5-1 to TRBJ2-3; 12 nucleotides agree with TRBD2. This CDR3 region has 15 residues. V was clipped by 1 base and J by 10 bases; unmatched bases: 7. Germline CDR1 and CDR2: SGHRS and YFSETQ. The CDR3 bases are TGCGCCAGCAGCTTGATGACTAGCGGGAGTACCGCGCAGTATTTT. Translated, it gives CASSLMTSGSTAQYF.

In this sample, this clone turned up many times. The CDR3 DNA reads TGTGCCAGCGCGAAAGGACAGGGAATAAGCAATGAGCAGTTCTTC. It is translated as CASAKGQGISNEQFF. The genes are TRBV18 and TRBJ2-1; 8 bases agree with TRBD1. The length of the CDR3 is 15 residues. The germline V gene encodes CDR1 KGHSH and CDR2 LQKENI. V lost 8 bases and J lost 6; bases outside the gene matches: 12.

This clone showed up many times. DNA for the CDR3: TGTGCCAGCAGTGAAGGTATCCTCCCCAATTCACCCCTCCACTTT. Translating it yields CASSEGILPNSPLHF. The chain uses TRBV6-1 and TRBJ1-6, with no clear D. Germline V gene sequence: CDR1 MNHNS, CDR2 SASEGT. The CDR3 is 15 amino acids. V was cut by 1 base and J by 7 bases, with 11 bases left in between.

This clone has at least ten counts. This chain connects TRBV7-3 to TRBJ2-1, with 9 bases that match TRBD2. V trimming: 5 bases; J trimming: 4 bases; junction bases outside the gene matches: 9. Germline lookup yields CDR1 SGHTA and CDR2 FQGTGA. This CDR3 comprises 16 residues. The CDR3 sequence is CASSPRRAGGYNEQFF. Written as DNA, the CDR3 is TGTGCCAGCAGCCCCAGGAGAGCGGGGGGATACAATGAGCAGTTCTTC.

By share, this clone ranks as medium-sized (0.01 to 0.1%). The chain has TRBV7-9 and TRBJ2-7; D may be TRBD1 or TRBD2 (9 bases each). Between the trimmed V and J ends, which lost 5 bases and 2 bases, there was a span of 25 bases. This CDR3 is built from 18 residues. The germline V gene has CDR1 SEHNR and CDR2 FQNEAQ (reference sequence). The CDR3 DNA reads as TGTGCCAGCAGCGGTAAACAGGGGGCTAGCGGGAACACCTACGAGCAGTACTTC. It encodes CASSGKQGASGNTYEQYF.

This clone came up many times. This sequence joins TRBV28 and TRBJ1-2; TRBD1 is a possible D gene (6 bases). The V gene lost 5 bases and the J gene lost 8 bases, with 12 bases spanning the gap. Germline V lookup: CDR1 MDHEN, CDR2 SYDVKM. The CDR3 is 12 residues long. The DNA of the CDR3 is TGTGCCAGCAGTGCAGGGGTAAGGGGCTACACCTTC. Residues: CASSAGVRGYTF.

This clone showed up many times. V usage is TRBV9 and J usage is TRBJ1-3, with 7 positions matching TRBD1. Germline CDR1 and CDR2: SGDLS and YYNGEE. The trim removed 4 bases at V and 1 base at J, leaving 2 bases unmatched. CDR3 length: 14 residues. The DNA for the CDR3 is TGTGCCAGCAGCCGACAGGGTTCTGGAAACACCATATATTTT. Translated: CASSRQGSGNTIYF.

Many counts were recorded for this clone. This sequence joins TRBV27 and TRBJ2-7; weak D call: TRBD2 (6 bases). The V gene's germline CDR1 is MNHEY and CDR2 SMNVEV (reference sequence). This CDR3 contains 18 residues. V was trimmed by 2 bases and J by 0 bases, leaving 20 bases between them. CDR3 sequence (DNA): TGTGCCAGCAGTTTACAACCACCTTCTAGCGACCCCTCCTACGAGCAGTACTTC. Amino acids: CASSLQPPSSDPSYEQYF.

This clone was detected only a few times. The rearrangement links TRBV15 to TRBJ2-7; 8 nucleotides line up with TRBD2. V lost 1 base, J lost 2 bases, and 4 bases stayed unmatched. Germline-derived CDR1 and CDR2 are LNHNV and YYDKDF (reference sequence). The CDR3 has 15 amino acids. For the CDR3, the DNA is TGTGCCACCAGCAGAGGGGCGGGGGGCCCCTACGAGCAGTACTTC. Translation gives CATSRGAGGPYEQYF.

Ten or more counts support this clone. A read error may explain this, as a much larger clone is one base away. The V call is TRBV13, the J call TRBJ1-1; D gene unclear. This CDR3 region has 16 residues. Germline CDR1 PRHDT, CDR2 FYEKMQ (reference sequence). Trimming removed 1 base at V and 3 bases at J, with 15 bases between. The CDR3 nucleotides read TGTGCCAGCAGCTTAGCGGCCGGTATTCTGGACACTGAAGCTTTCTTT. Protein product: CASSLAAGILDTEAFF. Full variable domain (missing parts from reference TRBV13 and TRBJ1-1): AAGVIQSPRHLIKEKRETATLKCYPIPRHDTVYWYQQGPGQDPQFLISFYEKMQSDKGSIPDRFSAQQFSDYHSELNMSSLELGDSALYFCASSLAAGILDTEAFFGQGTRLTVV.

The chain is built from TRBV5-1 and TRBJ1-2; D might be TRBD1 (6 bases). Germline CDR1 reads SGHRS; CDR2 reads YFSETQ. V was cut by 5 bases and J by 1 base, with 18 bases left in between. The CDR3 is 16 residues long. CDR3 DNA: TGCGCCAGCAGATCAACGGCATGGGGGCGTAACTATGGCTACACCTTC. Its translation is CASRSTAWGRNYGYTF.

This clone has at least ten counts. The chain employs TRBV5-1 and TRBJ2-1; possible D gene TRBD2, 6 bases. Germline values: CDR1 SGHRS, CDR2 YFSETQ. The CDR3 has 15 residues. V was cut by 0 bases and J by 3 bases, with 10 bases left in between. This chain's CDR3 is CASSLDEGGYNEQFF. The CDR3 DNA follows: TGCGCCAGCAGCTTGGATGAGGGAGGCTACAATGAGCAGTTCTTC.

The rearrangement uses TRBV7-9 and TRBJ2-1, with a tentative D call TRBD2 (5 bases). Trimming took 4 bases from V and 8 from J, leaving 9 bases between them. Germline CDR1 and CDR2: SEHNR and FQNEAQ (reference sequence). The CDR3 covers 12 residues. Here the CDR3 DNA reads TGTGCCAGCAGCTCGAAGAGGGATGAGCAGTTCTTC. Translating gives CASSSKRDEQFF.

The V and J genes are TRBV7-8 and TRBJ2-7, with TRBD2 matching 9 bases. The CDR3 sequence is 16 residues long. Germline CDR1 reads SGHVS; CDR2 reads FQNEAQ. J was trimmed by 3 bases and V by 5 bases; bases with no gene match: 11. The CDR3 is CASSRQTGTSSYEQYF. As DNA, the CDR3 is TGTGCCAGCAGCCGACAAACCGGGACTAGCAGCTACGAGCAGTACTTC.